Below, 12 T cell receptor beta chains from the same sample are listed, as sequenced in a study of post-analysis software for immune sequencing data. Antigen specificity for these receptors is unknown. The authors incorporated unique molecular identifiers into the TCR beta cDNA libraries. TCRdb processed the PCR reads anew with MiXCR; each CDR3 protein has one entry. The profile shows about 540,000 distinct CDR3 sequences, roughly 34% of them singletons. Study findings and constraints: TRBV segments more frequent in patients than in controls numbered about 5 and included TRBV5-6, TRBV5-1 and TRBV20-1.

The specimen sequenced was blood. The source of these receptors is a girl aged 2 to 17 with multiple sclerosis.

A few counts support this clonotype. The chain joins TRBV6-6 to TRBJ1-4; D is ambiguous. The V end lost 0 bases, the J end lost 4 bases, and 6 bases lay between the germline ends. Germline CDR1 and CDR2: MNHNY and SVGAGI (reference sequence). There are 14 residues in the CDR3. The chain's CDR3 is CASSYSEGNEKLFF. The CDR3 DNA sequence: TGTGCCAGCAGTTACTCTGAGGGTAATGAAAAACTGTTTTTT.

The V and J genes are TRBV6-5 and TRBJ2-7; TRBD1 agrees at 7 bases. V lost 5 bases to trimming and J lost 0 bases; unmatched junction nucleotides: 4. Germline CDR1 reads MNHEY; CDR2 reads SVGAGI. The CDR3 contains 14 residues. The CDR3: CASSAGTDSYEQYF. In DNA form, the CDR3 reads TGTGCCAGCAGTGCCGGGACAGACTCCTACGAGCAGTACTTC.

In this sample, this clonotype turned up a few times. This chain uses TRBV4-2 with TRBJ2-7; tentatively, D is TRBD2 (5 bases). The CDR3 covers 15 residues. CDR1 is LGHNA and CDR2 is YNFKEQ in the germline V gene. The V end lost 1 base, the J end lost 1 base, and 11 bases lay between the germline ends. In DNA, the CDR3 is TGTGCCAGCAGCCAAGGGACGGGGTATTCCTACGAGCAGTACTTC. It translates to CASSQGTGYSYEQYF.

CDR3 coding DNA: TGTGCCAGCAGATGGCGGGGGGTCGGCTACGAGCAGTACTTC. Translated, it gives CASRWRGVGYEQYF. This chain uses TRBV6-2 or TRBV6-3 with TRBJ2-7; TRBD2 matches 8 bases. There are 14 residues in the CDR3. The V and J ends lost 6 bases and 3 bases, in that order; junction bases with no gene match: 7. Germline lookup yields CDR1 MNHEY and CDR2 SVGEGT.

This chain connects TRBV20-1 to TRBJ2-1, with 10 nucleotides matching TRBD2. With 6 bases clipped from V and 3 bases from J, the junction kept 11 bases outside the gene matches. The CDR3 is made up of 16 amino acids. The germline V gene has CDR1 DFQATT and CDR2 SNEGSKA (reference sequence). The CDR3 loop reads CSAMDSSGGVYNEQFF. Here the CDR3 DNA reads TGCAGTGCCATGGATTCTAGCGGGGGAGTCTACAATGAGCAGTTCTTC.

This chain joins TRBV21-1 and TRBJ1-2. TRBV21-1 is deemed a pseudogene. The CDR3 totals 15 residues. CDR3 in DNA: TGTGCCAGCAGCAAATCTAACGACGAGAACTATGGCTACACCTTC. As protein: CASSKSNDENYGYTF.

Many counts were recorded for this clonotype. The chain combines TRBV20-1 with TRBJ2-5, with TRBD2 matching over 9 bases. CDR3 length: 16 amino acids. Per germline, CDR1 DFQATT and CDR2 SNEGSKA (reference sequence). V shed 5 bases, J shed 0 bases, and the junction held 10 bases outside the gene matches. The CDR3, as DNA: TGCAGTGCTGGGCCATATTTAGCGGGGGACCAAGAGACCCAGTACTTC. Encoded protein: CSAGPYLAGDQETQYF.

This clonotype was observed a few times. The V and J genes are TRBV7-9 and TRBJ2-5; 8 bases agree with TRBD1. This CDR3 contains 15 residues. Unmatched junction bases numbered 8, after V lost 5 bases and J lost 3 bases. The V gene's germline CDR1 is SEHNR and CDR2 FQNEAQ (reference sequence). In nucleotides, the CDR3 is TGTGCCAGCAGCCCTCCTAAGACAGGGGAAGAGACCCAGTACTTC. Amino acid sequence: CASSPPKTGEETQYF.

The rearrangement joins TRBV9 to TRBJ2-3; 12 bases line up with TRBD2. V lost 6 bases and J lost 3; bases outside the gene matches: 8. Per germline, CDR1 SGDLS and CDR2 YYNGEE. This CDR3 spans 16 amino acids. DNA for the CDR3: TGTGCCAGCAACCGACTAGCGGGGGTCGCAACAGATACGCAGTATTTT. Translating it yields CASNRLAGVATDTQYF. The variable domain in full, completed from reference TRBV9 and TRBJ2-3, reads DSGVTQTPKHLITATGQRVTLRCSPRSGDLSVYWYQQSLDQGLQFLIQYYNGEERAKGNILERFSAQQFPDLHSELNLSSLELGDSALYFCASNRLAGVATDTQYFGPGTRLTVL.

CDR3 DNA sequence: TGTGCCAGCATTTTTAGCGGGGGGGGCTACAATGAGCAGTTCTTC. Its protein is CASIFSGGGYNEQFF. The rearrangement joins TRBV6-1 to TRBJ2-1; the match to TRBD2 covers 11 bases. Germline V gene sequence: CDR1 MNHNS, CDR2 SASEGT. The trim removed 7 bases at V and 3 bases at J, leaving 5 bases unmatched. The CDR3 runs 15 residues.

The chain uses TRBV6-1 and TRBJ2-5; the D call may be TRBD1 or TRBD2 (6 bases each). The last part of the DNA fits TRBJ2-7 better; the J call may be wrong. The germline gives CDR1 MNHNS, CDR2 SASEGT. The CDR3 is made up of 14 amino acids. CDR3 sequence (DNA): TGTGCCAGCAGCCCTTGGGGGGCGAACTACGAGCAGTACTTC. It codes for CASSPWGANYEQYF.

This clonotype was counted between two and nine times. The chain recombines TRBV5-1 with TRBJ1-2; D is unclear. Germline lookup yields CDR1 SGHRS and CDR2 YFSETQ. Deletions cut 1 base from V and 0 bases from J, with 7 bases between. The CDR3 totals 14 residues. DNA for the CDR3: TGCGCCAGCAGCTTGTATTCAGCTAACTATGGCTACACCTTC. The encoded protein is CASSLYSANYGYTF.